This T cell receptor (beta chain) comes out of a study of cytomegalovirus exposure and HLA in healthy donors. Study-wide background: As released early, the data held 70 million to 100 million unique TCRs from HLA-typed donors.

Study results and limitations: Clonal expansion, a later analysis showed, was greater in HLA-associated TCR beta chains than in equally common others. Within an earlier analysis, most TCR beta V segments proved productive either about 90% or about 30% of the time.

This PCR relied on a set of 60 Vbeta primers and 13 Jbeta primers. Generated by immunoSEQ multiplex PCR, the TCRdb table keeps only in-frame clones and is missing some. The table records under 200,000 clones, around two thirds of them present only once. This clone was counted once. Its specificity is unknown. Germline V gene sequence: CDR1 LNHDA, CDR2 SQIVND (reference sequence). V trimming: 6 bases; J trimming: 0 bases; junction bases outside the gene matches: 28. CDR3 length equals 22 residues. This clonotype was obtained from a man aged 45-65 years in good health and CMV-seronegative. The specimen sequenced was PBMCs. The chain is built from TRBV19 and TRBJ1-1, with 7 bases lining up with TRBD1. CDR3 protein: CASSLGGGRTGGSYHMNTEAFF. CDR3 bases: TGTGCCAGTAGCCTGGGAGGAGGCAGGACAGGAGGCTCTTACCACATGAACACTGAAGCTTTCTTT.